These 19 T cell receptor beta chains originate from one sample sequenced in a study of T-cell memory formation after mild COVID-19. TCRdb reprocessed the 5' RACE reads with MiXCR, giving one entry per CDR3 protein. The data hold fewer than 150,000 distinct CDR3 sequences, with approximately 22% observed a single time. Input material: PBMCs or a T cell subset sorted from them (not recorded which). The receptors were sampled from a man between 18 and 29 years old who had mild COVID-19 (a few samples of this study predate the infection). Cell type and time point are not known.

V gene TRBV15 combines with J gene TRBJ2-1; the D gene is possibly TRBD2 (6 bases). Trimming left V 5 bases short and J 0 bases short, with 17 bases between. The CDR3 has 17 residues. Germline V lookup: CDR1 LNHNV, CDR2 YYDKDF (reference sequence). CDR3 residues: CATSSSIGGLSYNEQFF. CDR3 DNA sequence: TGTGCCACCAGCTCATCTATCGGGGGACTCTCCTACAATGAGCAGTTCTTC.

The chain has TRBV12-3 or TRBV12-4 and TRBJ2-1, with TRBD2 as a possible D gene (6 bases). V dropped 8 bases and J dropped 9 bases, with 14 bases sitting between them. The CDR3 totals 12 residues. This CDR3 reads CASRSGETEQFF. The DNA of the CDR3 is TGTGCCAGCCGGTCGGGAGAGACTGAGCAGTTCTTC.

This clonotype was counted between two and nine times. V gene TRBV14 combines with J gene TRBJ2-2, with D maybe TRBD1 (6 bases). CDR3 length: 19 residues. Deletions cut 0 bases from V and 4 bases from J, with 21 bases between. Germline CDR1 SGHDN, CDR2 FVKESK. The CDR3 spells CASSQDLPAVQGATGELFF. DNA of the CDR3: TGTGCCAGCAGCCAAGATCTCCCAGCGGTACAGGGTGCCACCGGGGAGCTGTTTTTT.

The chain joins TRBV5-1 to TRBJ2-1; a possible D gene is TRBD1 (5 bases). Looked up from germline, CDR1 is SGHRS and CDR2 is YFSETQ. The CDR3 is 13 residues long. Trimming pared 7 bases from V and 5 bases from J, leaving 13 bases between. As DNA, the CDR3 is TGCGCCAGCCGGCTTCAGGGCCACAATGAGCAGTTCTTC. Translated: CASRLQGHNEQFF.

A few counts support this clonotype. The chain is built from TRBV7-9 and TRBJ1-6, with no clear D. The germline CDR1 and CDR2 sequences are SEHNR and FQNEAQ (reference sequence). The V and J ends lost 1 base and 9 bases respectively, with 16 bases between them. The CDR3 covers 16 residues. CDR3 DNA sequence: TGTGCCAGCAGCTTAGTTCGGCCAGAGAGCAGTTCACCCCTCCACTTT. Its protein is CASSLVRPESSSPLHF.

This clonotype has only a few counts. The chain recombines TRBV21-1 with TRBJ2-7; TRBD1 is taken as the D call from the table, unchecked against the DNA. TRBV21-1 is marked as a pseudogene. The CDR3 spans 14 residues. The CDR3 DNA follows: TGTGCCAGCATAACCGGGACAGGGGGCTGTGAGCAGTACGTC. Its translation is CASITGTGGCEQYV.

This clonotype was picked up a small number of times. The rearrangement joins TRBV7-9 to TRBJ2-3; TRBD1 agrees at 7 bases. V shed 5 bases and J 1 base; nucleotides not matched to a gene: 6. This CDR3 comprises 15 residues. Germline V gene sequence: CDR1 SEHNR, CDR2 FQNEAQ (reference sequence). The CDR3 DNA sequence: TGTGCCAGCAGCGTCAACAGGGGAGGCACAGATACGCAGTATTTT. Protein sequence: CASSVNRGGTDTQYF.

The genes are TRBV19 and TRBJ2-7, with a weak D call TRBD1 (6 bases). The CDR3 runs to 14 residues. Germline values: CDR1 LNHDA, CDR2 SQIVND (reference sequence). V gave up 6 bases and J gave up 0 bases, with 12 bases separating them. Here the CDR3 DNA reads TGTGCCAGTAGCCAGGGGCCATACTCCTACGAGCAGTACTTC. It encodes CASSQGPYSYEQYF.

This clonotype was counted a few times. The V gene is TRBV9, the J gene TRBJ2-1; D perhaps matches TRBD2 (7 bases). This CDR3 contains 14 residues. V lost 4 bases and J lost 6, with 14 bases in between. Germline V gives CDR1 SGDLS, CDR2 YYNGEE. CDR3 nucleotide sequence: TGTGCCAGCAGCAGGGGGGGGGCGCCCAATGAGCAGTTCTTC. Translated: CASSRGGAPNEQFF.

This chain uses TRBV10-3 with TRBJ2-3; 7 positions match TRBD1. This CDR3 comprises 15 residues. With V trimmed by 4 bases and J by 2 bases, 6 bases remained unmatched. Germline-derived CDR1 and CDR2 are ENHRY and SYGVKD. DNA for the CDR3: TGTGCCATCAGTGCACAGGGGACGAACACAGATACGCAGTATTTT. Translated: CAISAQGTNTDTQYF.

The J gene is TRBJ2-7, the V gene TRBV20-1; tentatively, D is TRBD2 (6 bases). V was shortened by 5 bases and J by 0 bases, with 17 bases between the two germline ends. Per germline, CDR1 DFQATT and CDR2 SNEGSKA (reference sequence). CDR3 length equals 15 residues. CDR3: CSAEPGDQSSYEQYF. As DNA, the CDR3 is TGCAGTGCTGAGCCGGGGGATCAGAGCTCCTACGAGCAGTACTTC.

The chain couples TRBV6-2 or TRBV6-3 to TRBJ2-3; D is unclear. Germline V gives CDR1 MNHEY, CDR2 SVGEGT. CDR3 length equals 12 residues. V lost 6 bases to trimming and J lost 4 bases, with 8 bases between them. CDR3 region: CASSPQADTQYF. The CDR3 nucleotides are TGTGCCAGCAGCCCGCAGGCAGATACGCAGTATTTT.

This clonotype was observed many times. V and J are TRBV7-9 and TRBJ2-7; D is undetermined. Germline assignment: CDR1 SEHNR and CDR2 FQNEAQ (reference sequence). Trimming pared 5 bases from V and 1 base from J, leaving 12 bases between. The CDR3 has 14 residues. The CDR3 loop reads CASSPSGQSYEQYF. In DNA, the CDR3 is TGTGCCAGCAGCCCTTCCGGTCAATCCTACGAGCAGTACTTC.

This clonotype was detected a few times. The chain is built from TRBV7-9 and TRBJ2-7; the D gene is possibly TRBD1 (5 bases). Trimming removed 5 bases at V and 6 bases at J, with 20 bases between. Germline V gene data show CDR1 as SEHNR and CDR2 as FQNEAQ (reference sequence). The length of the CDR3 is 15 residues. The CDR3 spells CASSPIDRTHAEQYF. DNA for the CDR3: TGTGCCAGCAGCCCGATCGACAGAACACATGCCGAGCAGTACTTC.

This chain joins TRBV6-5 and TRBJ1-2; 10 bases fit TRBD1. The V segment lost 4 bases and the J segment 7 bases; nucleotides outside the gene matches: 9. The CDR3 consists of 15 residues. Germline-derived CDR1 and CDR2 are MNHEY and SVGAGI. CDR3 DNA sequence: TGTGCCAGCAGTTCTTTGACAGGGGGCGCGTTTGGCTACACCTTC. It codes for CASSSLTGGAFGYTF.

This clonotype has more than one count but fewer than ten. The V call is TRBV2, the J call TRBJ2-2, with D hard to call. The CDR3 covers 12 residues. V gave up 10 bases and J gave up 7 bases, with 13 bases separating them. From germline, CDR1 is SNHLY and CDR2 FYNNEI. CDR3 in amino acids: CATFGGVGELFF. As DNA, the CDR3 is TGTGCCACCTTTGGTGGAGTCGGGGAGCTGTTTTTT.

This clonotype was seen more than once but under ten times. The genes are TRBV7-2 and TRBJ2-1; D may be TRBD2 (5 bases). The V gene's germline CDR1 is SGHTA and CDR2 FQGNSA. Deletions cut 6 bases from V and 8 bases from J, with 8 bases between. The CDR3 totals 11 residues. The DNA for the CDR3 is TGTGCCAGCAGACCAGCGGATGAGCAGTTCTTC. Translation: CASRPADEQFF.

This clonotype has more than one count but fewer than ten. The rearrangement uses TRBV6-2 or TRBV6-3 and TRBJ2-1; 9 nucleotides agree with TRBD2. Losses at the gene ends were 8 bases for V and 5 bases for J; bases not matched to a gene: 10. Germline V CDR1 and CDR2: MNHEY, SVGEGT. CDR3 length: 15 residues. As DNA, the CDR3 is TGTGCCAGCTCCCATCAGAGACTAGCGGACAATGAGCAGTTCTTC. Translated: CASSHQRLADNEQFF.

In this sample, this clonotype turned up a few times. The junction differs from germline at one of its ends, possibly a read error. V gene TRBV11-2 combines with J gene TRBJ2-1; D might be TRBD1 or TRBD2, each matching 6 bases. The CDR3 consists of 12 residues. The germline CDR1 and CDR2 sequences are SGHAT and FQNNGV. The CDR3 loop is CASSLGGTWRVF. The DNA for the CDR3 is TGTGCCAGCAGCTTAGGAGGGACATGGAGGGTCTTC.